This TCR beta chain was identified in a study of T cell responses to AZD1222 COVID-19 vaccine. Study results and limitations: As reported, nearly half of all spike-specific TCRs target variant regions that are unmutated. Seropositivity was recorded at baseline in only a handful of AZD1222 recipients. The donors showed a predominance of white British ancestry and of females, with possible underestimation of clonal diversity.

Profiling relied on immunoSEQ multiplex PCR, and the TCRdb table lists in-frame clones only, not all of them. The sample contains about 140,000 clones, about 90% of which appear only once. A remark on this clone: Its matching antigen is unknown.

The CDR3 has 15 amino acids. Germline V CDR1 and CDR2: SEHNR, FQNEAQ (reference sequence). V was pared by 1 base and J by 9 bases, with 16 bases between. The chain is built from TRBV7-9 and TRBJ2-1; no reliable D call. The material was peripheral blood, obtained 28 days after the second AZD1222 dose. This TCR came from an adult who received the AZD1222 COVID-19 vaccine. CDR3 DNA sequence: TGTGCCAGCAGCTTAGGCGCAGGTTCGGTGGGTGAGCAGTTCTTC. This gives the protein CASSLGAGSVGEQFF.